The TCR beta chain described here comes from a study of long-term antiretroviral therapy in people with HIV. Investigators performed immunoSEQ version v3.0 at survey level. Profiled with immunoSEQ multiplex PCR; TCRdb holds only in-frame clones, not every one. The sample contains 23,000 or so clones, under 85% of which appear only once. Worth noting for this clone: Its antigen is as yet unknown.

The CDR3 covers 14 residues. With 7 bases clipped from V and 2 bases from J, the junction kept 8 bases outside the gene matches. Germline CDR1 is MDHEN and CDR2 is SYDVKM. The study's findings and limits: Spans of CDR3 length were tighter for HIV repertoires than for controls. Clones with expansion before ART led the repertoire at all time points.

Sample: unsorted PBMCs, taken 2.1 years after starting antiretroviral therapy. The gene calls are TRBV28 and TRBJ2-7, with 7 bases lining up with TRBD2. This clonotype was sampled from a man younger than 40 with HIV. The CDR3 DNA is TGTGCCAGCATTTCAGGCGGGGGTGCCTACGAGCAGTACTTC. It specifies CASISGGGAYEQYF.